This record looks at one T cell receptor beta chain sequence and its context. Stated time point: peripheral blood 6 weeks after treatment start. Individual patients had between 1 and 8 samples, taken pretreatment and on-treatment. The assay was immunoSEQ multiplex PCR, and TCRdb's table has in-frame clones only and misses some. The sample lists approximately 91,000 clones; over 80% were seen once. The record originates from a study of PD-L1 blockade in urothelial cancer. Whole-study context: Patients had been given 0 to 3 earlier chemotherapy regimens. Analyzed time points were 3 weeks (second dose) and 6 weeks after therapy began.

This CDR3 has 13 amino acids. Germline V gene sequence: CDR1 SQVTM, CDR2 ANQGSEA. V lost 6 bases and J 3 bases, leaving 15 bases between the germline ends. Sequences were derived from PBMCs, sampled around atezolizumab (anti-PD-L1) treatment. The chain carries TRBV29-1 and TRBJ2-7; a weak D match, TRBD2 (5 bases). The TCR was taken from a man in his 70s with urothelial cancer. The CDR3 protein is CSVQLEIFYEQYF. CDR3 nucleotides: TGCAGCGTGCAACTAGAAATATTCTACGAGCAGTACTTC.